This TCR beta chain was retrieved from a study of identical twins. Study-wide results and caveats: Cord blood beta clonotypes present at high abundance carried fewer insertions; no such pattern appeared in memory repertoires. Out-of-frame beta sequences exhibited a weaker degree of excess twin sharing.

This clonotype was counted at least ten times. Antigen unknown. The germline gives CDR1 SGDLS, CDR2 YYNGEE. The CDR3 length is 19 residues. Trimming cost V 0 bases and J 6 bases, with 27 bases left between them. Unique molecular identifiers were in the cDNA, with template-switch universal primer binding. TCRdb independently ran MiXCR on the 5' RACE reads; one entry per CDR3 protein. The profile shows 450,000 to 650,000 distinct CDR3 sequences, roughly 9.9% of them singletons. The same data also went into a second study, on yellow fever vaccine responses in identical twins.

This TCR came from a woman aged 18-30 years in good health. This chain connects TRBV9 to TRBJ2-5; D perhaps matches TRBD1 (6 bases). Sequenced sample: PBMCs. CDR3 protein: CASSVAGTMDSPPRKTQYF. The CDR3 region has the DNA TGTGCCAGCAGCGTAGCGGGGACAATGGACTCTCCCCCGCGCAAGACCCAGTACTTC.